The present entry profiles one T cell receptor (beta chain) with its context. This clonotype was counted a few times. This clone's antigen is unknown. Base-call qualities are not available, and no considerably larger clone is one nucleotide away. The library relied on 5' RACE. TCRdb shows the sequencer as Illumina HiSeq 2000. A universal primer binding site was added through template switching, and the final cDNA carried a unique molecular identifier so that TCR cDNA molecules could be counted accurately. Specific primers in the conserved constant-segment region were used to synthesize first-strand cDNA for TCR alpha and beta chains. To control for contamination, each cDNA library was double barcoded with a SMART-Mk sample barcode plus Illumina barcodes. TruSeq adapter sequences along with Illumina sample barcodes were introduced in two successive PCR steps. The TCR alpha and beta cDNA libraries were sequenced on the Illumina HiSeq platform using custom primers. In the paper's pipeline: MiGEC processed the raw reads to extract unique molecular identifiers, while MiXCR was used to determine the CDR3 positions. Recombination models were inferred per individual with the repgenHMM and IGoR tools using an EM algorithm. Shared clonotypes were analyzed with the tcR package in R, and sharing was normalized by the product of cloneset sizes. Out-of-frame nonproductive sequences were analyzed to study raw recombination free of thymic and clonal selection effects. The public reads were run again by TCRdb, first through fastp at Q25 and then through MiXCR, and only productive beta chains were kept. CDR3 protein duplicates are merged, each entry listing the most common genes and DNA. None of the V and J calls come from the authors' own analysis; TCRdb made them. The sample table holds approximately 280,000 distinct CDR3 sequences, of which about 8.1% were seen once. Less than 2.5% of the sample is held by the ten biggest clonotypes.

These data come from a study of identical twins (TCRdb year 2016). Regarding the research as a whole: To test whether fetal clonotypes persist, this study deep-sequenced TCR alpha and beta repertoires from monozygotic twins, from unrelated adults of various ages, and from cord blood. To rule out contamination, the twin experiments were replicated at different times with different library preparation protocols.

Deletion took 4 bases off V and 0 bases off J, with a span of 11 bases between the germline ends. The CDR3 sequence holds 15 residues, the cysteine and phenylalanine included. The kept DNA is CDR3 alone, 45 bases in frame from the first base. Sequences SGHDN (CDR1) and FVKESK (CDR2) are obtained from the germline V gene. Only healthy Caucasian donors were included. The twin cohort comprised three pairs of female monozygotic twins, all aged about 18 to 30 years. Using Miltenyi CD45RO+ enrichment and human naive T-cell isolation kits, memory (CD45RO+) and naive T cells were isolated from PBMC. Broad study findings and their caveats: Excess twin sharing in beta out-of-frame sequences was weaker because fewer shared sequences lowered the signal-to-noise ratio. Abundant cord blood beta clonotypes carried fewer insertions; young adult naive repertoires showed a weaker similar trend, while memory repertoires showed none. Conclusions relied on cross-sectional statistical analysis, since the same donors could not be followed over many years. Compared with coincidental sharing between unrelated individuals, out-of-frame TCR alpha sequences shared between twins had an excess of sequences with low generation probability. Recombination models systematically underestimated out-of-frame TCR alpha sharing in monozygotic twins but agreed with sharing between unrelated individuals. Invariant T cells such as MAIT and iNKT could partly confound zero-insertion analyses, though diverse VJ usage argued against this for most clonotypes.

These data also featured in a second study, about yellow fever vaccine responses in identical twins. The second study reports: The T cell response to vaccination in identical twins was reported by the authors to appear partly convergent and partly personalized. In the study, vaccine-responding T cell clones were precisely tracked in identical twins.

The TCR originated in a young woman in good health. The sequencing sample was made of memory (CD45RO+) T cells sorted from blood. The sample's cell subset or site, from its label and the paper: CD45RO+ enriched T cells. Recombination joined TRBV14 with TRBJ2-3; no confident D gene assignment can be made. The CDR3 corresponds to CASSPFGLSTDTQYF. DNA sequence: TGTGCCAGCAGCCCGTTCGGGCTTAGCACAGATACGCAGTATTTT.